The sequence of this T cell receptor (beta chain) was determined in a study of tumor-infiltrating lymphocytes in oesophageal squamous cell carcinoma (TCRdb year 2016). The CDR3 holds 12 amino acids from the cysteine to the phenylalanine. Solely the CDR3 DNA is kept, with 36 bases framed from the first base. The germline V gene supplies CDR1 SGHTA and CDR2 FQGTGA. Receptor libraries were prepared by PCR. The sequencer listed for this sample is Illumina HiSeq 2000. The public reads were run again by TCRdb, first through fastp at Q25 and then through MiXCR, and only productive beta chains were kept. A single entry per CDR3 protein holds the most common genes and DNA from its merged rows. The sample contains about 12,000 distinct CDR3 sequences, approximately 50% of them found a single time. Roughly a third of the sample goes to the ten largest clones. With respect to this clonotype: Which antigen it targets is not known. One base away there is no much larger clone; base qualities are not given.

The V and J genes are TRBV7-3 and TRBJ2-1; the D gene is unclear. Matching the DNA end better, TRBJ2-7 makes the J call doubtful. The receptor was isolated from a female donor with esophageal squamous cell carcinoma. Material: esophageal tumor tissue. The CDR3 amino acid sequence is: CASSSNEYEQYF. The DNA sequence is as follows: TGTGCCAGCAGCTCTAACGAGTACGAGCAGTACTTC.